This T cell receptor beta chain was identified during a study of CD8+ T cells in alopecia areata. Across the whole study: Patients in the study were on tofacitinib for 6 to 18 months, then off it for 6 months.

Peripheral blood and lesional scalp punch biopsies came from alopecia areata patients. The CDR3 length is 15 residues. Trimming removed 5 bases from V and 1 base from J, with 14 bases in between. Germline V gene data show CDR1 as MNHEY and CDR2 as SVGAGI. Following RNA extraction, reverse transcription yielded cDNA that acted as the sequencing template. This table comes from immunoSEQ multiplex PCR, and its TCRdb copy is limited to in-frame clones, with some not included. The sample yields about 97,000 clones, 41% seen once. This receptor was obtained from a human donor with alopecia areata. The chain recombines TRBV6-5 with TRBJ1-1; weak D call: TRBD1 (5 bases). The sequencing sample was made of CD4+ T cells sorted from blood. The CDR3 DNA follows: TGTGCCAGCAGTCGGGGCGTCATGGGGAACACTGAAGCTTTCTTT. Residues: CASSRGVMGNTEAFF.